This T cell receptor beta chain appears in the sequencing data of a study of shared clonotypes between healthy human individuals. Replicate sorted-subset PCRs were loaded with 150 to 250 ng DNA, about 30,000 T cell genomes. The method was immunoSEQ multiplex PCR; TCRdb's version includes in-frame clones alone and lacks a portion of them. The sample has millions of clones; roughly 94% are singletons. Findings and limits, study-wide: Only blood was sampled; tissue repertoires likely differ.

Concerning this clone itself: The antigen is undetermined.

Only Caucasian adults living in Nashville, Tennessee served as donors. Subsets obtained from CD4+ cells comprised CD45RA+ naive and CD45RA-negative memory cells. This clonotype was obtained from a man aged 18 to 29 in good health. The sample comprised naive CD4+ T cells sorted from blood. Indicated subset: CD45RA+ positively selected.

CDR3 sequence reads: CASSLPTTNTEAFF. The CDR3 region has the DNA TGTGCCAGCAGCTTGCCGACAACGAACACTGAAGCTTTCTTT. This chain joins TRBV5-4 and TRBJ1-1; D is uncertain. V lost 1 base and J 1 base, leaving 8 bases between the germline ends. CDR3 length: 14 amino acids. Germline assignment: CDR1 SGHNT and CDR2 YYREEE (reference sequence).